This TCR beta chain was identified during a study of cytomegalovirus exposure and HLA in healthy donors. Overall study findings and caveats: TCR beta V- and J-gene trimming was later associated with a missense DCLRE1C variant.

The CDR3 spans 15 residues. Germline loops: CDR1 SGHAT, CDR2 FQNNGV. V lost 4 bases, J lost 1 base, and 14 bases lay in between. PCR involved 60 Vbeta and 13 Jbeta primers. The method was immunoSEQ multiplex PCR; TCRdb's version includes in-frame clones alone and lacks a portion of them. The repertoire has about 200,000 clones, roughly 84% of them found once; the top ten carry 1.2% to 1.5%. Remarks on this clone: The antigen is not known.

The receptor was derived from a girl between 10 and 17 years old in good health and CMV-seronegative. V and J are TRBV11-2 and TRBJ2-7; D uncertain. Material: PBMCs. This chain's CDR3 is CASSSKDFSSYEQYF. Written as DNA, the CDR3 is TGTGCCAGCAGCTCCAAAGACTTTAGTTCCTACGAGCAGTACTTC.